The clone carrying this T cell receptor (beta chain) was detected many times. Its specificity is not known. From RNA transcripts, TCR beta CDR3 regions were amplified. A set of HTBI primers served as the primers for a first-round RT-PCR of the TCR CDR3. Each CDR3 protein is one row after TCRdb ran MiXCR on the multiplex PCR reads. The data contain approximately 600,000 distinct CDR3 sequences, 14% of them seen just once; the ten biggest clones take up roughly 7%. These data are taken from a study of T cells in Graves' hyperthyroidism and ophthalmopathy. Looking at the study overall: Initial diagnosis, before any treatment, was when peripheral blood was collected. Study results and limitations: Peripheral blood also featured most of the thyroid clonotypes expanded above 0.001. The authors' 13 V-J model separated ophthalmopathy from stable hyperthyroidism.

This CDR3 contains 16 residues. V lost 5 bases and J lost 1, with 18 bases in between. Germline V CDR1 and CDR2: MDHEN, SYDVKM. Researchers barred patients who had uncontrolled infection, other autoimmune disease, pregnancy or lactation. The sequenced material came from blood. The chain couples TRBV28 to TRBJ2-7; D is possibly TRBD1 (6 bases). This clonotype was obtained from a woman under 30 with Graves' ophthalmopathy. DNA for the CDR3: TGTGCCAGCAGTAAAACCAGGGGATATGAGTCCTACGAGCAGTACTTC. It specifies CASSKTRGYESYEQYF.